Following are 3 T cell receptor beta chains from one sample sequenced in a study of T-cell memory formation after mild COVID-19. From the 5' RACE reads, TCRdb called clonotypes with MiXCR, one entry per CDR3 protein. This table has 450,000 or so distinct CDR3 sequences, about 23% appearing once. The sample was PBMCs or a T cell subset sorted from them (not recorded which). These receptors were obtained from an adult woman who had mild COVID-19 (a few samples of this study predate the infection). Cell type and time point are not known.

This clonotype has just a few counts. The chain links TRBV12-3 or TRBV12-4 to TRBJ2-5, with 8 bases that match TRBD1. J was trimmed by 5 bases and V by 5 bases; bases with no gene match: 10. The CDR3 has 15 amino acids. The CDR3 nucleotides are TGTGCCAGCAGTCATCCAGGGGGCGCGGGGGAGACCCAGTACTTC. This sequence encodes CASSHPGGAGETQYF.

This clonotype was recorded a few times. As DNA, the CDR3 is TGTGCCAGCAGCGTCGGGGGGAGAGGGAACAATGAGCAGTTCTTC. Translated, it gives CASSVGGRGNNEQFF. The gene calls are TRBV9 and TRBJ2-1, with 7 nucleotides matching TRBD2. The CDR3 sequence is 15 residues long. V shed 2 bases and J 5 bases; nucleotides not matched to a gene: 7. CDR1 is SGDLS, CDR2 YYNGEE, per germline.

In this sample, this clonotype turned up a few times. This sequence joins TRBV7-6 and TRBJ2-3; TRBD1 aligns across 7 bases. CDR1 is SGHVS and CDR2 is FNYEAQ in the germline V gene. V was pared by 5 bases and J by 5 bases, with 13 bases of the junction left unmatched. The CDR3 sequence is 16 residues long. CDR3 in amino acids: CASSTRTGVVGDTQYF. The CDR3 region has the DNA TGTGCCAGCAGCACCCGTACAGGGGTTGTGGGAGATACGCAGTATTTT. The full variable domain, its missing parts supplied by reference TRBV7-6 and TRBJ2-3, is GAGVSQSPRYKVTKRGQDVALRCDPISGHVSLYWYRQALGQGPEFLTYFNYEAQQDKSGLPNDRFSAERPEGSISTLTIQRTEQRDSAMYRCASSTRTGVVGDTQYFGPGTRLTVL.